This is a list of T cell receptor beta chains from one sample in a study of T cell clonotyping in hematopoietic cell transplantation. TCRdb's table, derived via immunoSEQ multiplex PCR, lists solely in-frame clones and lacks some. The data contain around 12,000 clones, less than 95% of them singletons. The sequencing sample was made of peripheral blood mononuclear cells. The receptors stem from a woman aged 45-65 years in good health. Some clones in this sample may be carry-over from other donors' samples. Both conserved end residues are part of each CDR3. The D gene is left open where the match is weak. Rows may omit the clone size; those that give it use once, few, many or a size class.

d_call: -; v_call: TRBV4-2; clone_size: -; j_call: TRBJ1-5; cdr3_nt: TGTGCCAGCAGCCGCCGACAGTCGGATAATCAGCCCCAGCATTTT; cdr3_aa: CASSRRQSDNQPQHF
d_call: -; v_call: TRBV30; clone_size: -; j_call: TRBJ1-4; cdr3_nt: TGTGCCTGGATGGAATATGCAACTAATGAAAAACTGTTTTTT; cdr3_aa: CAWMEYATNEKLFF
d_call: -; v_call: TRBV5-8; clone_size: -; j_call: TRBJ1-1; cdr3_nt: TGTGCCAGCAGCTGGACGGGGACTGAAGCTTTCTTT; cdr3_aa: CASSWTGTEAFF
d_call: TRBD2; v_call: TRBV7-7; clone_size: -; j_call: TRBJ2-5; cdr3_nt: TGTGCTAGCAGCTTGGGCGGGGGGGACTCCAGGGAGACCCAGTACTTC; cdr3_aa: CASSLGGGDSRETQYF
d_call: -; v_call: TRBV19; clone_size: -; j_call: TRBJ1-5; cdr3_nt: TGTGCCAGTAGTATTAGCGGGGGGAATCAGCCCCAGCATTTT; cdr3_aa: CASSISGGNQPQHF
d_call: TRBD1; v_call: TRBV13; clone_size: -; j_call: TRBJ1-2; cdr3_nt: TGTGCCAGCACCCTCGGGAGGGGGCGCGGAGACTATGGCTACACCTTC; cdr3_aa: CASTLGRGRGDYGYTF
d_call: -; v_call: TRBV4-3; clone_size: -; j_call: TRBJ1-2; cdr3_nt: TGCGCCAGCAACCATAACTCGGGACCCACGGGGGGGGTTGGAGGCTACACCTTC; cdr3_aa: CASNHNSGPTGGVGGYTF
d_call: -; v_call: TRBV4-2; clone_size: -; j_call: TRBJ2-5; cdr3_nt: TGTGCCAGCAGCCATCCCGGGGGCCAAGAGACCCAGTACTTC; cdr3_aa: CASSHPGGQETQYF
d_call: TRBD1; v_call: TRBV6-5; clone_size: -; j_call: TRBJ2-7; cdr3_nt: TGTGCCAGCAGTTTGTCCGGGACAGCCTCCTACGAGCAGTACTTC; cdr3_aa: CASSLSGTASYEQYF
d_call: -; v_call: TRBV7-2; clone_size: -; j_call: TRBJ2-2; cdr3_nt: TGTGCCAGCAGCTTAGCGGGGTCGGGCGGGGAGCTGTTTTTT; cdr3_aa: CASSLAGSGGELFF
d_call: -; v_call: TRBV7-2; clone_size: -; j_call: TRBJ1-2; cdr3_nt: TGTGCCAGCAGCCCAGCGATGGGGGGAAGAGGCTACACCTTC; cdr3_aa: CASSPAMGGRGYTF
d_call: -; v_call: TRBV29-1; clone_size: -; j_call: TRBJ1-1; cdr3_nt: TGCAGCGCCACTGACAGGTCCACTGAAGCTTTCTTT; cdr3_aa: CSATDRSTEAFF
d_call: -; v_call: TRBV5-1; clone_size: -; j_call: TRBJ1-4; cdr3_nt: TGCGCCAGCAGCTTGGCCGCGGGGGTAGATGAAAAACTGTTTTTT; cdr3_aa: CASSLAAGVDEKLFF
d_call: TRBD1; v_call: TRBV4-3; clone_size: -; j_call: TRBJ2-1; cdr3_nt: TGCGCCAGCAGCCGGAAACAGGGGGCGAGTTTCAATGAGCAGTTCTTC; cdr3_aa: CASSRKQGASFNEQFF
d_call: -; v_call: TRBV6-1; clone_size: -; j_call: TRBJ1-2; cdr3_nt: TGTGCCAGCAGTGAAGCGTGGTTTGCGTCCTATGGCTACACCTTC; cdr3_aa: CASSEAWFASYGYTF
d_call: -; v_call: TRBV30; clone_size: once; j_call: TRBJ1-5; cdr3_nt: TGTGCCTGGAGTGCCCGACAGGCTAGCAATCAGCCCCAGCATTTT; cdr3_aa: CAWSARQASNQPQHF
d_call: -; v_call: TRBV4-2; clone_size: -; j_call: TRBJ1-2; cdr3_nt: TGTGCCAGCAGCCAAGATTTCGCGGCCAGTAACTATGGCTACACCTTC; cdr3_aa: CASSQDFAASNYGYTF
d_call: -; v_call: TRBV6-6; clone_size: -; j_call: TRBJ1-1; cdr3_nt: TGTGCCAGCAGTGCACTGGTTGGGTGGGGAGGAGCTTTCTTT; cdr3_aa: CASSALVGWGGAFF
d_call: -; v_call: TRBV5-1; clone_size: -; j_call: TRBJ1-6; cdr3_nt: TGCGCCAGCAGCACGGGGGAGTTGGGGAGCTCCTATAATTCACCCCTCCACTTT; cdr3_aa: CASSTGELGSSYNSPLHF
d_call: TRBD1; v_call: TRBV10-3; clone_size: few; j_call: TRBJ1-5; cdr3_nt: TGTGCCATCGGTGGACAGGGGAATCAGCCCCAGCATTTT; cdr3_aa: CAIGGQGNQPQHF
d_call: TRBD2; v_call: TRBV9; clone_size: -; j_call: TRBJ2-1; cdr3_nt: TGTGCCAGCAGCGTAGAGGCGGGGGGGACCTACAATGAGCAGTTCTTC; cdr3_aa: CASSVEAGGTYNEQFF
d_call: -; v_call: TRBV7-9; clone_size: -; j_call: TRBJ1-2; cdr3_nt: TGTGCCAGCAGCTTAGGGCTGCAGGTCGATGGCTACACCTTC; cdr3_aa: CASSLGLQVDGYTF
d_call: -; v_call: TRBV4-2; clone_size: -; j_call: TRBJ1-2; cdr3_nt: TGTGCCAGCAGCCAAGAATCCGGCTATGGCTACACCTTC; cdr3_aa: CASSQESGYGYTF
d_call: -; v_call: TRBV30; clone_size: -; j_call: TRBJ2-7; cdr3_nt: TGTGCCTGGACTACCATGGCGGGGCGCGAGCAGTACTTC; cdr3_aa: CAWTTMAGREQYF
d_call: -; v_call: TRBV7-9; clone_size: -; j_call: TRBJ2-7; cdr3_nt: TGTGCCAGCAGCTTAGGAGGTACGGGGCTTAGCTCCTACGAGCAGTACTTC; cdr3_aa: CASSLGGTGLSSYEQYF
d_call: TRBD1; v_call: TRBV7-2; clone_size: -; j_call: TRBJ1-6; cdr3_nt: TGTGCCAGCAGCTTCCAGGGACAGCCTAATTCACCCCTCCACTTT; cdr3_aa: CASSFQGQPNSPLHF
d_call: TRBD1; v_call: TRBV5-1; clone_size: once; j_call: TRBJ2-1; cdr3_nt: TGCGCCAGCAGCCTAACCGGGACAGTGACCTACAATGAGCAGTTCTTC; cdr3_aa: CASSLTGTVTYNEQFF
d_call: TRBD1; v_call: TRBV29-1; clone_size: -; j_call: TRBJ2-1; cdr3_nt: TGCAGCGTCGGGGACAGGGGGCCCTACAATGAGCAGTTCTTC; cdr3_aa: CSVGDRGPYNEQFF
d_call: -; v_call: TRBV6-4; clone_size: -; j_call: TRBJ1-2; cdr3_nt: TGTGCCAGCAAAAGTTCTCGAGAACAGGGTCTCTATGGCTACACCTTC; cdr3_aa: CASKSSREQGLYGYTF
d_call: -; v_call: TRBV6-5; clone_size: -; j_call: TRBJ1-1; cdr3_nt: TGTGCCAGCAGTTCCTACAGGGAACGGACTGAAGCTTTCTTT; cdr3_aa: CASSSYRERTEAFF
d_call: -; v_call: TRBV19; clone_size: -; j_call: TRBJ2-1; cdr3_nt: TGTGCCAGTAGCCATCAGGTAAGTCTCCCTGAGCAGTTCTTC; cdr3_aa: CASSHQVSLPEQFF
d_call: -; v_call: TRBV11-3; clone_size: few; j_call: TRBJ1-1; cdr3_nt: TGTGCCAGCAGCTTACAGGGAACGAACACTGAAGCTTTCTTT; cdr3_aa: CASSLQGTNTEAFF
d_call: -; v_call: TRBV6-6; clone_size: -; j_call: TRBJ1-6; cdr3_nt: TGTGCCAGCAGCCCCCTGGGTAATGAATACCCCCTCCACTTT; cdr3_aa: CASSPLGNEYPLHF
d_call: -; v_call: TRBV2; clone_size: -; j_call: TRBJ2-2; cdr3_nt: TGTGCCAGCAGTTATGGGACCGTCGGGGAGCTGTTTTTT; cdr3_aa: CASSYGTVGELFF
d_call: -; v_call: TRBV6-1; clone_size: -; j_call: TRBJ2-7; cdr3_nt: TGTGCCAGCAGATACCCCAGGGGCGAGCAGTACTTC; cdr3_aa: CASRYPRGEQYF
d_call: -; v_call: TRBV7-9; clone_size: few; j_call: TRBJ1-1; cdr3_nt: TGTGCCAGCAGCTTACAGCAGGGCACTGAAGCTTTCTTT; cdr3_aa: CASSLQQGTEAFF
d_call: -; v_call: TRBV7-6; clone_size: -; j_call: TRBJ1-3; cdr3_nt: TGTGCCAGCAGCTTAGAGTCGGGCAGCCACTCTGGAAACACCATATATTTT; cdr3_aa: CASSLESGSHSGNTIYF
d_call: -; v_call: TRBV6-6; clone_size: -; j_call: TRBJ1-2; cdr3_nt: TGTGCCAGCAGTTACACTCAGAGCGGCTACACCTTC; cdr3_aa: CASSYTQSGYTF
d_call: -; v_call: TRBV2; clone_size: -; j_call: TRBJ1-2; cdr3_nt: TGTGCCAGCGGCCCCGGCTACACCTTC; cdr3_aa: CASGPGYTF
d_call: -; v_call: TRBV6-1; clone_size: -; j_call: TRBJ2-6; cdr3_nt: TGTGCCAGCCAACTATCTGGGGCCAACGTCCTGACTTTC; cdr3_aa: CASQLSGANVLTF
d_call: -; v_call: TRBV19; clone_size: -; j_call: TRBJ1-2; cdr3_nt: TGTGCCAGTAGTATAGGTGGCCAGGATGGCTACACCTTC; cdr3_aa: CASSIGGQDGYTF
d_call: -; v_call: TRBV28; clone_size: -; j_call: TRBJ1-2; cdr3_nt: TGTGCCAGCAGTTTATTAAGTCAGGATGGCTACACCTTC; cdr3_aa: CASSLLSQDGYTF
d_call: TRBD1; v_call: TRBV6-4; clone_size: -; j_call: TRBJ1-2; cdr3_nt: TGTGCCAGCAGTCACCTACAGGGGGCTGGCGGCTACACCTTC; cdr3_aa: CASSHLQGAGGYTF
d_call: TRBD1; v_call: TRBV29-1; clone_size: -; j_call: TRBJ1-2; cdr3_nt: TGCAGCGCTGAAAGGGACAGGGCATATGGCTACACCTTC; cdr3_aa: CSAERDRAYGYTF
d_call: -; v_call: TRBV28; clone_size: once; j_call: TRBJ2-1; cdr3_nt: TGTGCCAGCAGGGGGGGCGATGAGCAGTTCTTC; cdr3_aa: CASRGGDEQFF
d_call: -; v_call: TRBV28; clone_size: once; j_call: TRBJ1-1; cdr3_nt: TGTGCCAGCCGGTTAAGCGAGGGGGTGGGAAGGGTGGAAGCTTTCTTT; cdr3_aa: CASRLSEGVGRVEAFF
d_call: TRBD1; v_call: TRBV6-5; clone_size: -; j_call: TRBJ1-2; cdr3_nt: TGTGCCAGCAGTTCTCTAATTCCTCAGGGGGCGCTGGGCTACACCTTC; cdr3_aa: CASSSLIPQGALGYTF
d_call: TRBD1; v_call: TRBV30; clone_size: -; j_call: TRBJ1-6; cdr3_nt: TGTGCCTGGAGCCGGGACAGGGGGTTTTTTTCGGCCAATTCACCCCTCCACTTT; cdr3_aa: CAWSRDRGFFSANSPLHF
d_call: -; v_call: TRBV4-3; clone_size: -; j_call: TRBJ1-1; cdr3_nt: TGCGCCAGCAGCCAAGAAGGGCTGGCGGTGACTGAAGCTTTCTTT; cdr3_aa: CASSQEGLAVTEAFF
d_call: -; v_call: TRBV10-3; clone_size: -; j_call: TRBJ1-2; cdr3_nt: TGTGCCATCAGTGGTGGGACACGGAACTATGGCTACACCTTC; cdr3_aa: CAISGGTRNYGYTF
d_call: -; v_call: TRBV23-1; clone_size: once; j_call: TRBJ2-5; cdr3_nt: TGCGCCAGCAGCGGGCTTCTAAACCGGGTTACCACGCGGGAGACCCAGTACTTC; cdr3_aa: CASSGLLNRVTTRETQYF